Shown below are 4 T cell receptor beta chains from a single sample sequenced in a study of patients and donors after allogeneic stem cell transplantation. MiXCR, applied by TCRdb to the RT-PCR reads, yields one record per CDR3 protein. The data show approximately 160,000 distinct CDR3 sequences, more than 20% seen once. Sequenced material: blood, either unsorted or a sorted T cell fraction (not recorded which). The receptor source for this set is a human donor who was either an allogeneic HSCT recipient or a stem cell or donor lymphocyte infusion donor (not recorded which). It is not recorded whose cells these are; they may come from a transplant donor.

V and J are TRBV5-1 and TRBJ2-2, with D possibly TRBD2 on 5 matching bases. This CDR3 has 15 residues. CDR1 and CDR2 from the germline V gene are SGHRS and YFSETQ. Trimming took off 5 bases at V and 2 bases at J, with 13 bases between the two ends. Here the CDR3 DNA reads TGCGCCAGCAGGATGGAGGTGCTAAACACCGGGGAGCTGTTTTTT. Translation: CASRMEVLNTGELFF.

This chain joins TRBV24-1 and TRBJ2-5, with a possible D match to TRBD1 (6 bases). This CDR3 spans 16 amino acids. CDR1 is KGHDR and CDR2 is SFDVKD in the germline V gene. V was pared by 4 bases and J by 2 bases, with 16 bases between. For the CDR3, the DNA is TGTGCCACCAGTGAAACCCCGCCCGGACAGCAAGAGACCCAGTACTTC. Its protein product is CATSETPPGQQETQYF.

This clonotype was found a few times. The chain combines TRBV6-6 with TRBJ1-5, with 8 bases identical to TRBD1. The CDR3 is made up of 14 amino acids. V shed 4 bases and J 9 bases; nucleotides not matched to a gene: 8. Germline V gene sequence: CDR1 MNHNY, CDR2 SVGAGI (reference sequence). CDR3 nucleotides: TGTGCCAGCAGTTCTCTCAGGGGGCCTCGGCCCCAGCATTTT. The encoded protein is CASSSLRGPRPQHF.

V is TRBV6-5 and J is TRBJ1-2; perhaps TRBD1 as D (5 bases). CDR1 and CDR2 from the germline V gene are MNHEY and SVGAGI. The CDR3 is made up of 13 amino acids. V was cut by 4 bases and J by 8 bases, with 14 bases left in between. The CDR3 nucleotides read TGTGCCAGCAGTTTGTCCGGGACCGCAGGCTACACCTTC. It encodes CASSLSGTAGYTF.